Listed below are T cell receptor beta chains from one sample, sequenced in a study of spatial heterogeneity in lung cancer. Each CDR3 protein gets one entry after TCRdb re-called the 5' RACE reads with MiXCR. This repertoire shows 50,000 to 60,000 distinct CDR3 sequences, less than 9.5% found once; its top ten account for about a third. Sample: PBMCs, taken at follow-up. The source is a female donor with early-stage non-small cell lung cancer. The CDR3 runs from the conserved cysteine through the conserved F or W. The D gene is left open where the match is weak. A row's size may be missing; if present it is once, few, many or a size class.

TRBJ2-1,TRBD1,many,TRBV20-1,TGCAGTGCTAGACGACAGGGGGCCGGCAATGAGCAGTTCTTC,CSARRQGAGNEQFF
TRBJ2-5,NA,many,TRBV7-9,TGTGCCAGCAGCTTGACTATCCAAGAGACCCAGTACTTC,CASSLTIQETQYF
TRBJ1-1,TRBD1,many,TRBV5-4,TGTGCCAGCAGCGGCAGGACAGGCGGCGCCATGAACACTGAAGCTTTCTTT,CASSGRTGGAMNTEAFF
TRBJ2-1,TRBD2,few,TRBV6-4,TGTGCCAGCAGTGTTCTAGCGGGGGGACAAGTAAGTGAGCAGTTCTTC,CASSVLAGGQVSEQFF
TRBJ2-7,NA,many,TRBV6-5,TGTGCCAGCAGTTACTCCTATACTAGTACCTACGAGCAGTACTTC,CASSYSYTSTYEQYF
TRBJ2-3,NA,many,TRBV5-1,TGCGCCAGCAGCTTGGCCCCTCAGGGGGGAGCAGATACGCAGTATTTT,CASSLAPQGGADTQYF
TRBJ1-4,TRBD1,many,TRBV15,TGTGCCACCAGCAGACAGGGGGCGGGGGATGAAAAACTGTTTTTT,CATSRQGAGDEKLFF
TRBJ2-2,NA,NA,TRBV24-1,TGTGCCACCAGTGCAGACACCGGGGTTAACACCGGGGAGCTGTTTTTT,CATSADTGVNTGELFF
TRBJ2-1,NA,few,TRBV28,TGTGCCAGCAGTTTAAAGGAGGTCGAGCAGTTCTTC,CASSLKEVEQFF
TRBJ1-2,NA,NA,TRBV5-1,TGCGCCAGCAGCTTCTCCGATCCGTTAAGGGGCTACACCTTC,CASSFSDPLRGYTF
TRBJ2-3,TRBD2,few,TRBV20-1,TGCAGTGCTTCCTACGGGCTAGCGGGGGGAGGGTCCACAGATACGCAGTATTTT,CSASYGLAGGGSTDTQYF
TRBJ1-2,TRBD1,few,TRBV29-1,TGCAGCGCCGGGGACAGCTCCGTTGGCTATGGCTACACCTTC,CSAGDSSVGYGYTF
TRBJ2-5,TRBD2,NA,TRBV20-1,TGCAGTGCTAGGGAGCGGGGTCTTCTGCACTTC,CSARERGLLHF
TRBJ1-5,TRBD1,many,TRBV7-9,TGTGCCAGCAGCTTGACAGGGGGCGAGGGTCAGCCCCAGCATTTT,CASSLTGGEGQPQHF
TRBJ2-3,TRBD1,NA,TRBV29-1,TGCAGCGTCGACAGGGGGGAAGATACGCAGTATTTT,CSVDRGEDTQYF
TRBJ1-6,TRBD1,few,TRBV7-6,TGTGCCAGCAGCCTAGGGGACAGGAAGAAATTTTCACCCCTCCACTTT,CASSLGDRKKFSPLHF
TRBJ2-1,NA,many,TRBV24-1,TGTGCCACCAGTGATCCAACACGGGGCTCCTACAATGAGCAGTTCTTC,CATSDPTRGSYNEQFF
TRBJ2-5,NA,NA,TRBV12-3/TRBV12-4,TGTGCCAGCAGTCAGACCGGGCCACATGAGTACTTC,CASSQTGPHEYF
TRBJ2-5,NA,many,TRBV7-2,TGTGCCAGCAGCTCAATTGGGGCGGGCGAAGAGACCCAGTACTTC,CASSSIGAGEETQYF
TRBJ2-6,NA,few,TRBV6-2/TRBV6-3,TGTGCCAGCAGTTACCGCGAGGGGGCTGGGGCCAACGTCCTGACTTTC,CASSYREGAGANVLTF
TRBJ2-3,TRBD2,few,TRBV4-3,TGCGCCAGCAGCCGGTCTAGCGGGGGAGCCGGTTATGACACAGATACGCAGTATTTT,CASSRSSGGAGYDTDTQYF
TRBJ1-4,NA,NA,TRBV20-1,TGCAGTGCTAGAGCCACCGACGTCGCAACTAATGAAAAACTGTTTTTT,CSARATDVATNEKLFF
TRBJ1-2,NA,few,TRBV2,TGTGCCAGCAGAGCCGCTAACTATGGCTACACCTTC,CASRAANYGYTF
TRBJ2-7,NA,many,TRBV21-1,TGTGCCAGCAGGCAGGACGGCCAGGCGTCCTACGAGCAGTACTTC,CASRQDGQASYEQYF
TRBJ2-7,NA,many,TRBV4-2,TGTGCCAGCAGCCACCTCCTGCGGCGAAACGGGACGCCGAGCTACGAGCAGTACTTC,CASSHLLRRNGTPSYEQYF
TRBJ1-1,NA,many,TRBV29-1,TGCAGCTTCCTCAATGTTGGGGCAAGGGAAGCTTTCTTT,CSFLNVGAREAFF